Shown below are 17 T cell receptor beta chains from a single sample sequenced in a study of blood T cell repertoires in COVID-19. Some clones are missing from TCRdb's copy, which holds only in-frame ones; the method was immunoSEQ multiplex PCR. This sample carries about 140,000 clones, about 89% of them seen once, and the ten largest clones take around 2.9%. The source material was peripheral blood. These receptor sequences come from a man aged 55 to 69 with active or convalescent COVID-19.

V is TRBV29-1 and J is TRBJ1-3; TRBD1 is a possible D gene (5 bases). CDR1 is SQVTM and CDR2 is ANQGSEA in the germline V gene. This CDR3 is built from 11 residues. The CDR3 here is CAGKNGNTIYF. The CDR3 DNA follows: TGCGCAGGGAAAAATGGAAACACCATATATTTT.

The chain recombines TRBV5-1 with TRBJ1-4; the match to TRBD1 covers 7 bases. Germline values: CDR1 SGHRS, CDR2 YFSETQ. The junction had 10 bases not matched to a gene; V was cut back by 3 bases and J by 2 bases. This CDR3 has 17 amino acids. The DNA for the CDR3 is TGCGCCAGCAGCTCCGGCATACCGGGACAGACTAATGAAAAACTGTTTTTT. This codes for CASSSGIPGQTNEKLFF. Looking up the rest from reference TRBV5-1 and TRBJ1-4 gives the full variable domain: KAGVTQTPRYLIKTRGQQVTLSCSPISGHRSVSWYQQTPGQGLQFLFEYFSETQRNKGNFPGRFSGRQFSNSRSEMNVSTLELGDSALYLCASSSGIPGQTNEKLFFGSGTQLSVL.

This clone was detected only a few times. V and J are TRBV5-1 and TRBJ1-3, with 7 positions matching TRBD1. Germline V gene data show CDR1 as SGHRS and CDR2 as YFSETQ. V shed 4 bases, J shed 2 bases, and the junction held 6 bases outside the gene matches. This CDR3 region has 15 residues. CDR3 sequence reads: CASSPWTGTGNTIYF. The DNA for the CDR3 is TGCGCCAGCAGCCCCTGGACAGGAACTGGAAACACCATATATTTT.

This clone was seen just once. The chain has TRBV7-9 and TRBJ2-2; TRBD2 matches at 8 bases. Germline assignment: CDR1 SEHNR and CDR2 FQNEAQ (reference sequence). The CDR3 spans 15 residues. After removal of 5 bases from V and 5 bases from J, the junction contained 7 bases not matched to a gene. CDR3 DNA sequence: TGTGCCAGCAGCCCAAGCGGGAGAAATACCGGGGAGCTGTTTTTT. It specifies CASSPSGRNTGELFF.

This chain connects TRBV11-3 to TRBJ2-3; D might be TRBD1 (6 bases). The CDR3 sequence is 13 residues long. The V gene lost 1 base and the J gene lost 6 bases, with 8 bases spanning the gap. Germline V gene data show CDR1 as SGHNT and CDR2 as YENEEA. The CDR3, as DNA: TGTGCCAGCAGCTTAGCTACAGGGGATACGCAGTATTTT. The encoded protein is CASSLATGDTQYF. Full variable domain (outside the CDR3, taken from reference TRBV11-3 and TRBJ2-3): EAGVVQSPRYKIIEKKQPVAFWCNPISGHNTLYWYLQNLGQGPELLIRYENEEAVDDSQLPKDRFSAERLKGVDSTLKIQPAELGDSAVYLCASSLATGDTQYFGPGTRLTVL.

The V call is TRBV7-8, the J call TRBJ2-2, with TRBD2 identical over 14 bases. The germline gives CDR1 SGHVS, CDR2 FQNEAQ. The trim removed 4 bases at V and 5 bases at J, leaving 3 bases unmatched. The CDR3 length is 16 residues. CDR3 in amino acids: CASSSGTSGSTGELFF. DNA of the CDR3: TGTGCCAGCAGCTCAGGGACTAGCGGGAGTACCGGGGAGCTGTTTTTT. Together with reference TRBV7-8 and TRBJ2-2, the CDR3 gives the full variable domain: GAGVSQSPRYKVAKRGQDVALRCDPISGHVSLFWYQQALGQGPEFLTYFQNEAQLDKSGLPSDRFFAERPEGSVSTLKIQRTQQEDSAVYLCASSSGTSGSTGELFFGEGSRLTVL.

In its sample, this clone was seen once. This chain uses TRBV12-3 or TRBV12-4 with TRBJ2-1; D might be TRBD1 (6 bases). CDR3 length: 12 residues. Trimming left V 5 bases short and J 4 bases short, with 6 bases between. The CDR3 coding sequence is TGTGCCAGCAGTCAGGGGTACAATGAGCAGTTCTTC. Translating gives CASSQGYNEQFF.

The chain's CDR3 is CASSGPVTLSTVQPQHF. The CDR3 DNA is TGTGCCAGCAGTGGCCCCGTGACACTCTCGACAGTGCAGCCCCAGCATTTT. This chain links TRBV6-1 with TRBJ1-5; perhaps TRBD1 as D (5 bases). The CDR3 has 17 residues. Trimming pared 4 bases from V and 7 bases from J, leaving 23 bases between. The germline V gene has CDR1 MNHNS and CDR2 SASEGT.

The chain has TRBV7-9 and TRBJ1-1; 10 nucleotides agree with TRBD1. The CDR3 is 15 residues long. J lost 10 bases, V lost 5 bases, and 13 bases had no gene match. The germline V gene encodes CDR1 SEHNR and CDR2 FQNEAQ (reference sequence). The CDR3 reads CASSQSGTGERGAFF. CDR3 DNA sequence: TGTGCCAGCAGCCAATCCGGGACAGGGGAAAGAGGAGCTTTCTTT.

This chain joins TRBV11-2 and TRBJ2-7, with 7 bases matching TRBD2. V trimming: 3 bases; J trimming: 2 bases; junction bases outside the gene matches: 7. The CDR3 consists of 15 residues. The germline V gene has CDR1 SGHAT and CDR2 FQNNGV. DNA of the CDR3: TGTGCCAGCAGCTTTGCGGGAGATGGCACCTACGAGCAGTACTTC. Translation gives CASSFAGDGTYEQYF.

The gene calls are TRBV28 and TRBJ1-3; D perhaps matches TRBD1 (5 bases). V shed 5 bases and J shed 0 bases, with 14 bases lying between them. The germline V gene encodes CDR1 MDHEN and CDR2 SYDVKM. CDR3 length: 16 residues. The CDR3 sequence: CASSPRGGSSGNTIYF. The CDR3 DNA follows: TGTGCCAGCAGTCCGCGGGGGGGGAGCTCTGGAAACACCATATATTTT.

This chain connects TRBV12-5 to TRBJ1-1, with 8 bases matching TRBD1. V lost 1 base and J lost 8; bases outside the gene matches: 3. Germline lookup yields CDR1 LGHNT and CDR2 FRNRAP. CDR3 size: 13 residues. Here the CDR3 DNA reads TGTGCTAGTGGTTTGGCAGGGGGCCGGGAAGCTTTCTTT. Translation: CASGLAGGREAFF.

The chain employs TRBV3-1 (or the pseudogene TRBV3-2) and TRBJ2-1, with TRBD2 matching over 11 bases. V was pared by 2 bases and J by 9 bases, with 9 bases of the junction left unmatched. The CDR3 extends over 16 amino acids. Germline V gives CDR1 LGHDT, CDR2 YNNKEL (reference sequence). The CDR3 coding sequence is TGTGCCAGCAGCCAACGTTCCGGGACTAGCGGAATTGAGCAGTTCTTC. Its protein product is CASSQRSGTSGIEQFF.

The CDR3: CATSAPAMGAGGETQYF. In DNA, the CDR3 is TGTGCCACCAGTGCACCGGCAATGGGAGCCGGGGGGGAGACCCAGTACTTC. The chain has TRBV24-1 and TRBJ2-5; 7 nucleotides agree with TRBD2. CDR3 length: 17 residues. Germline trimming cut 5 bases from V and 5 bases from J; bases unmatched to any gene: 16. The germline V gene encodes CDR1 KGHDR and CDR2 SFDVKD.

The rearrangement uses TRBV27 and TRBJ1-6; 9 nucleotides line up with TRBD1. CDR1 and CDR2 from the germline V gene are MNHEY and SMNVEV (reference sequence). This CDR3 spans 15 amino acids. V dropped 1 base and J dropped 8; count of bases not matched to a gene: 3. CDR3 region: CASSLYRGRDSPLHF. The DNA of the CDR3 is TGTGCCAGCAGTTTATACAGGGGGCGAGATTCACCCCTCCACTTT.

V and J are TRBV29-1 and TRBJ2-1; no clear D gene. Germline CDR1 and CDR2: SQVTM and ANQGSEA. V shed 4 bases and J shed 4 bases, with 14 bases lying between them. The CDR3 consists of 14 residues. The CDR3 sequence is CSVVVQRSYNEQFF. DNA of the CDR3: TGCAGCGTTGTAGTCCAACGGAGTTACAATGAGCAGTTCTTC.

The chain has TRBV30 and TRBJ1-2, with TRBD1 identical over 7 bases. This CDR3 region has 17 residues. After removal of 1 base from V and 2 bases from J, the junction contained 13 bases not matched to a gene. The germline gives CDR1 GTSNPN, CDR2 SVGIG (reference sequence). CDR3 amino acids: CAWSDPRLGTANYGYTF. For the CDR3, the DNA is TGTGCCTGGAGTGACCCACGCCTCGGGACAGCGAACTATGGCTACACCTTC.